This T cell receptor beta chain was sequenced in a study of CD8 T cells in ankylosing spondylitis. This CDR3 region has 16 residues. V dropped 5 bases and J dropped 0 bases, with 17 bases sitting between them. Germline V lookup: CDR1 DFQATT, CDR2 SNEGSKA (reference sequence). Details on this clonotype: The target antigen is unknown.

Study-wide results and limits: There were earlier reports of some motif variants in reactive arthritis synovial fluid and blood.

Making the TCR beta libraries involved quantitative 5'-RACE with molecular barcodes. TCRdb called the 5' RACE reads again in MiXCR, with one record for every CDR3 protein. The sample lists fewer than 250,000 distinct CDR3 sequences, under 35% occurring once. The sequenced material came from blood, either unsorted or a sorted T cell fraction (not recorded which). The TCR sequence derives from a male donor with ankylosing spondylitis or in good health (not recorded which). The chain combines TRBV20-1 with TRBJ2-1, with D perhaps matching TRBD2 (7 bases). CDR3 in amino acids: CSASYGGGSSYNEQFF. CDR3 in DNA: TGCAGTGCTTCATATGGCGGGGGCTCCTCCTACAATGAGCAGTTCTTC.